Here is one T cell receptor beta chain with its context. The antigen remains unidentified. Trimming took off 5 bases at V and 0 bases at J, with 8 bases between the two ends. The CDR3 spans 14 residues. Germline CDR1 is LNHDA and CDR2 is SQIVND (reference sequence). The data belong to a study of T cells in pancreatic ductal adenocarcinoma. Study results and caveats: Mean clonality was approximately 0.1 in tumors and about 0.07 in blood, not significantly different. Unique clonotypes were 7.5 to 8.5-fold more numerous in blood than in tumor. Tumor-versus-blood clonality comparisons may be biased toward lower tumor diversity. The resected cohort was biased toward the minority with early-stage disease.

No neoadjuvant therapy was given to the selected pancreatic ductal adenocarcinoma patients before their surgery. Generated by immunoSEQ multiplex PCR, the TCRdb table keeps only in-frame clones and is missing some. The sample records 25,000 to 35,000 clones, approximately 92% being singletons. The rearrangement uses TRBV19 and TRBJ2-1; no firm D call. The specimen was PBMCs. The receptor's source is a human donor with pancreatic ductal adenocarcinoma. CDR3 region: CASSLIPSYNEQFF. The CDR3 DNA sequence: TGTGCCAGTAGTCTTATTCCCTCCTACAATGAGCAGTTCTTC.